The clone carrying this T cell receptor (beta chain) was observed a single time. The antigen is undetermined. This record belongs to a study of cytomegalovirus exposure and HLA in healthy donors. This table comes from immunoSEQ multiplex PCR, and its TCRdb copy is limited to in-frame clones, with some not included. The sample gives about 160,000 clones, around 92% of which show up once; 4% to 5% is in the top ten. General study findings and limits: Most TCR sequences showed up rarely, but some public TCRs showed up in many donors.

The CDR3 runs to 13 residues. Germline V gene lookup returns CDR1 MNHEY and CDR2 SMNVEV (reference sequence). Trimming removed 0 bases from V and 7 bases from J, with 6 bases in between. The donors were in the roughly 120-subject validation cohort; that cohort was separate from the approximately 700-subject first cohort. The sequenced material came from PBMCs. This clonotype was sampled from a man younger than 35 in good health and CMV-seropositive. This chain uses TRBV27 with TRBJ1-4, with D uncertain. The CDR3 reads CASSLSRSEKLFF. CDR3 nucleotide sequence: TGTGCCAGCAGTTTATCCCGGAGTGAAAAACTGTTTTTT.